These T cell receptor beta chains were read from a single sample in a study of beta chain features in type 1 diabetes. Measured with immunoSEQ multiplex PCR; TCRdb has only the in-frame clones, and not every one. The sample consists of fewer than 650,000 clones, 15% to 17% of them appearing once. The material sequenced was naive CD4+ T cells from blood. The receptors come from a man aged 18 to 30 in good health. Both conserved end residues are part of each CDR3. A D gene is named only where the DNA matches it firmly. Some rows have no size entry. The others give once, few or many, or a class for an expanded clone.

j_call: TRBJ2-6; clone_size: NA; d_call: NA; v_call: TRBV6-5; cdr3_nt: TGTGCCAGCAGTTACTCGGGGGTGTCAGGGGCCAACGTCCTGACTTTC; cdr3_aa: CASSYSGVSGANVLTF
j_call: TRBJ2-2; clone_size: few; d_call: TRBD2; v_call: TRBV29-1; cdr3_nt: TGCAGCGTTGAACTAGCGGTTACCGGGGAGCTGTTTTTT; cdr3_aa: CSVELAVTGELFF
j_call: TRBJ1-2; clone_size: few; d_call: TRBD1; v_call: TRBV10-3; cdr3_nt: TGTGCCATCATAGGGGACAGGGGGCTAACGAAGATGGATGGCTACACCTTC; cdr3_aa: CAIIGDRGLTKMDGYTF
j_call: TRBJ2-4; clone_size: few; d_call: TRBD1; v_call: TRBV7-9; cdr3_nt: TGTGCCAGCAGCGCACAGGGGTTAGCCAAAAACATTCAGTACTTC; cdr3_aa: CASSAQGLAKNIQYF
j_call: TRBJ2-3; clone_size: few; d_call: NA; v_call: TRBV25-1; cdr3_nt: TGTGCCAGCAGTGAACGGCGGGGAAACACAGATACGCAGTATTTT; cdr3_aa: CASSERRGNTDTQYF
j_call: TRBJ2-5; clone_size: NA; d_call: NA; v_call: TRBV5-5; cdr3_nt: TGTGCCAGCAGCCCCGGGGATAGAGAGACCCAGTACTTC; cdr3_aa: CASSPGDRETQYF
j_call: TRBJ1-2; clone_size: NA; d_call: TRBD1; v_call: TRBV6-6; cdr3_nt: TGTGCCAGCAGTTACGTCACAGGGGGCGATGGCTACACCTTC; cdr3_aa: CASSYVTGGDGYTF
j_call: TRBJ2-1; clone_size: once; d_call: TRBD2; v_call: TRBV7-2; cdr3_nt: TGTGCCAGCAGAAGGAGCGGGGGCCATTACAATGAGCAGTTCTTC; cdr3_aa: CASRRSGGHYNEQFF
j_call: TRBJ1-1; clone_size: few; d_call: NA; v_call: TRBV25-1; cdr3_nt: TGTGCCAGCAGTGAATCTGGCTGGGTACCTTTCTTT; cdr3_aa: CASSESGWVPFF
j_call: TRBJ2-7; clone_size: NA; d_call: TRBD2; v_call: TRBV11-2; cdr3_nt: TGTGCCAGCAGCATAGGGACTAGCGGTTCCGGGTACTTC; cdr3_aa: CASSIGTSGSGYF
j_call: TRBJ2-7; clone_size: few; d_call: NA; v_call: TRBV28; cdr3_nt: TGTGCCAGCAGTTCGACTTATGCAAGCCTCTACGAGCAGTACTTC; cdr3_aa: CASSSTYASLYEQYF
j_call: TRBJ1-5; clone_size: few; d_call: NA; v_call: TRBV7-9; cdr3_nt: TGTGCCAGCAGCTTAGCCTCCGGGACCCACAATCAGCCCCAGCATTTT; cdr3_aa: CASSLASGTHNQPQHF
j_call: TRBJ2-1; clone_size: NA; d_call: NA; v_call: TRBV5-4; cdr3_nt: TGTGCCAGCAGCTTGGACCGGTTGTCCTACAATGAGCAGTTCTTC; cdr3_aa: CASSLDRLSYNEQFF
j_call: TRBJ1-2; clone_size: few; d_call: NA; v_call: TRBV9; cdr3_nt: TGTGCCAGCAGCGTAGATCAGGGCTACTATGGCTACACCTTC; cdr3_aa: CASSVDQGYYGYTF
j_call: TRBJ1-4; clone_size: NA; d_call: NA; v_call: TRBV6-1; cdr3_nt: TGTGCCAGCAGTCCCCATCCGCGGGTGGATGAAAAACTGTTTTTT; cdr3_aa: CASSPHPRVDEKLFF
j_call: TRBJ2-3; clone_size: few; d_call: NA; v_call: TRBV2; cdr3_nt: TGTGCCAGCCATGGCGGGGGCTCTTCCACAGATACGCAGTATTTT; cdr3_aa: CASHGGGSSTDTQYF
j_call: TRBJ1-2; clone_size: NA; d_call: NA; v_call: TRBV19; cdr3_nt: TGTGCCAGTAGAAAACCCAGGACGTTTGGCTACACCTTC; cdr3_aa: CASRKPRTFGYTF
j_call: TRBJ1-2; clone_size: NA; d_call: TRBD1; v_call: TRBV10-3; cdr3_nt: TGTGCCATCAGTGAGGAGACAGGGTATGGCTACACCTTC; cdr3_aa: CAISEETGYGYTF
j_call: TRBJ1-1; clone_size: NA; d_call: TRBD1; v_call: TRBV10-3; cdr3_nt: TGTGCCATCAGGGGAGGGACAGGGTCCACTGAAGCTTTCTTT; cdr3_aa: CAIRGGTGSTEAFF
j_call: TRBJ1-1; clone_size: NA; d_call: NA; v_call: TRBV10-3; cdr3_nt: TGTGCCATCAGTGATTTACAGGGGAACACTGAAGCTTTCTTT; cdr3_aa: CAISDLQGNTEAFF